Listed here are 21 T cell receptor beta chains from one sample, sequenced in a study of CD8 T cells in ankylosing spondylitis. TCRdb recomputed calls from the 5' RACE reads with MiXCR, one row per CDR3 protein. The sample records about 190,000 distinct CDR3 sequences, 10% to 15% being singletons. The sequencing sample was made of blood, either unsorted or a sorted T cell fraction (not recorded which). These receptors originate from a female donor with ankylosing spondylitis or in good health (not recorded which).

This clonotype was recorded many times. The V call is TRBV5-5, the J call TRBJ2-7; TRBD1 might be the D (5 bases). Per germline, CDR1 SGHKS and CDR2 YYEKEE (reference sequence). The germline V and J ends were trimmed by 0 bases and 2 bases, with 9 bases remaining between them. This CDR3 has 14 residues. The CDR3 coding sequence is TGTGCCAGCAGCTTGGTGGGCAGGGCCTACGAGCAGTACTTC. It encodes CASSLVGRAYEQYF.

The chain has TRBV20-1 and TRBJ2-1, with D possibly TRBD1 on 5 matching bases. Germline V CDR1 and CDR2: DFQATT, SNEGSKA (reference sequence). V shed 0 bases and J shed 7 bases, with 16 bases lying between them. This CDR3 contains 15 residues. The DNA for the CDR3 is TGCAGTGCTAGAGATCCTGTGACAGTAGTTAATGAGCAGTTCTTC. It translates to CSARDPVTVVNEQFF.

This clonotype turned up a few times. The chain joins TRBV5-1 to TRBJ1-6; D may be TRBD1 (5 bases). The V and J ends lost 0 bases and 10 bases respectively, with 11 bases between them. CDR1 and CDR2 (germline): SGHRS, YFSETQ. The CDR3 is made up of 14 amino acids. The CDR3 nucleotides read TGCGCCAGCAGCTTGGATGGCTGGGGGTCACCCCTCCACTTT. It is translated as CASSLDGWGSPLHF.

On this clonotype itself: A much larger clone lies a single base off, so this may be a read error. The V gene is TRBV28, the J gene TRBJ1-5; D remains unclear. From germline, CDR1 is MDHEN and CDR2 SYDVKM. The CDR3 sequence is 15 residues long. CDR3 nucleotide sequence: TGTGCCCGCAGTGACCCCGAACCCTCGGGTCAGCCCCAGCATTTT. Protein sequence: CARSDPEPSGQPQHF.

Ten or more counts support this clonotype. The chain uses TRBV12-3 or TRBV12-4 and TRBJ2-1; no clear D. Trimming left V 4 bases short and J 8 bases short, with 6 bases between. The CDR3 consists of 11 residues. DNA of the CDR3: TGTGCCAGCAGTTCCGAATATGAGCAGTTCTTC. Amino acids: CASSSEYEQFF.

This clonotype was seen repeatedly, ten times or more. The chain uses TRBV5-1 and TRBJ1-3; maybe TRBD1 (5 bases). The germline V and J ends were trimmed by 0 bases and 7 bases, with 5 bases remaining between them. Per germline, CDR1 SGHRS and CDR2 YFSETQ. The CDR3 spans 12 residues. Here the CDR3 DNA reads TGCGCCAGCAGCTTGGAGGGGAACACCATATATTTT. Its protein is CASSLEGNTIYF.

The table lists this clonotype with many counts. The chain has TRBV10-3 and TRBJ1-4; tentative D call: TRBD1 (5 bases). V was trimmed by 6 bases and J by 0 bases, leaving 8 bases between them. Germline V gives CDR1 ENHRY, CDR2 SYGVKD. The CDR3 is 14 amino acids. DNA for the CDR3: TGTGCCATCAGGCAGGGCACAACTAATGAAAAACTGTTTTTT. As protein: CAIRQGTTNEKLFF.

The chain has TRBV12-3 or TRBV12-4 and TRBJ2-1; no clear D gene. V lost 5 bases to trimming and J lost 2 bases, with 7 bases between them. The CDR3 extends over 13 amino acids. Written as DNA, the CDR3 is TGTGCCAGCAGTCAGCAAACCTACAATGAGCAGTTCTTC. It codes for CASSQQTYNEQFF.

V and J are TRBV2 and TRBJ2-2, with a possible D match to TRBD1 (5 bases). From germline, CDR1 is SNHLY and CDR2 FYNNEI. There are 14 residues in the CDR3. The V gene lost 8 bases and the J gene lost 7 bases, with 17 bases spanning the gap. As DNA, the CDR3 is TGTGCCAGCGGCGCCGGCCAGGGCGGCGGGGAGCTGTTTTTT. Protein: CASGAGQGGGELFF.

In its sample, this clonotype was seen many times. V gene TRBV20-1 combines with J gene TRBJ2-3, with 9 bases aligning to TRBD2. The V and J ends lost 0 bases and 8 bases, in that order; junction bases with no gene match: 9. There are 15 residues in the CDR3. Germline values: CDR1 DFQATT, CDR2 SNEGSKA (reference sequence). CDR3 coding DNA: TGCAGTGCTAGAGATCTCCCCAGCGGGGGGAGTACGCAGTATTTT. Amino acid sequence: CSARDLPSGGSTQYF.

This clonotype was recorded many times. The chain uses TRBV7-3 and TRBJ2-6, with D tentatively TRBD1 (6 bases). Germline V gene data show CDR1 as SGHTA and CDR2 as FQGTGA. The V and J ends lost 5 bases and 0 bases respectively, with 11 bases between them. The CDR3 covers 16 residues. The CDR3 nucleotides read TGTGCCAGCAGCCCACAGGGCCACTCTGGGGCCAACGTCCTGACTTTC. This gives the protein CASSPQGHSGANVLTF.

In this sample, this clonotype turned up many times. The V gene is TRBV25-1, the J gene TRBJ2-7; 8 nucleotides align to TRBD2. This CDR3 spans 15 amino acids. Germline-derived CDR1 and CDR2 are MGHDK and SYGVNS. V was pared by 3 bases and J by 5 bases, with 9 bases of the junction left unmatched. The CDR3 nucleotides read TGTGCCAGCAGTGAGGAGAGCGGGAGTTTCAACGAGCAGTACTTC. Its translation is CASSEESGSFNEQYF.

This clonotype was counted at least ten times. The CDR3 region is CASSVDSDFYGYTF. CDR3 DNA: TGTGCCAGCAGCGTAGACAGTGACTTCTATGGCTACACCTTC. V gene TRBV9 combines with J gene TRBJ1-2, with unresolved D. Germline CDR1 and CDR2: SGDLS and YYNGEE. With 0 bases removed from V and 4 bases from J, the gap between germline ends came to 10 bases. CDR3 length: 14 amino acids.

This clonotype was detected ten times or more. The chain has TRBV20-1 and TRBJ1-1; D remains ambiguous. The CDR3 spans 13 residues. CDR1 is DFQATT and CDR2 is SNEGSKA in the germline V gene (reference sequence). V was shortened by 1 base and J by 0 bases, with 6 bases between the two germline ends. DNA for the CDR3: TGCAGTGCTAGAGTGTTGCTGAACACTGAAGCTTTCTTT. This gives the protein CSARVLLNTEAFF.

This clonotype came up many times. V usage is TRBV7-9 and J usage is TRBJ2-7; D might be TRBD1 (6 bases). V was trimmed by 6 bases and J by 3 bases, leaving 9 bases between them. The CDR3 is made up of 12 amino acids. CDR1 is SEHNR and CDR2 is FQNEAQ in the germline V gene (reference sequence). In nucleotides, the CDR3 is TGTGCCAGCAGTGCAGGGGTCTACGAGCAGTACTTC. Amino acid sequence: CASSAGVYEQYF. Full variable domain (rest looked up from reference TRBV7-9 and TRBJ2-7): DTGVSQNPRHKITKRGQNVTFRCDPISEHNRLYWYRQTLGQGPEFLTYFQNEAQLEKSRLLSDRFSAERPKGSFSTLEIQRTEQGDSAMYLCASSAGVYEQYFGPGTRLTVT.

Concerning this clonotype: This sequence may be a read error, since a much larger clone differs from it by one base. V gene TRBV7-9 combines with J gene TRBJ2-7; D is undetermined. The CDR3 is 11 amino acids. The ends were cut back, 8 bases at V and 4 bases at J, with 9 bases in the middle. The germline V gene encodes CDR1 SEHNR and CDR2 FQNEAQ (reference sequence). The CDR3 spells CASGPIYEQYF. The CDR3 nucleotides read TGTGCCAGCGGCCCGATTTACGAGCAGTACTTC.

The chain employs TRBV5-1 and TRBJ2-3; TRBD2 aligns across 10 bases. The ends lost 5 bases at V and 6 bases at J; junction bases unmatched: 9. The CDR3 consists of 15 residues. Germline V gene sequence: CDR1 SGHRS, CDR2 YFSETQ. The CDR3 sequence is CASRSPASGSDTQYF. The CDR3 nucleotides read TGCGCCAGCAGGTCTCCGGCTAGCGGGAGTGATACGCAGTATTTT.

This clonotype turned up a few times. J is TRBJ2-7 and V is TRBV15; D not resolved. This CDR3 spans 13 amino acids. Trimming removed 1 base at V and 4 bases at J, with 8 bases between. CDR1 LNHNV and CDR2 YYDKDF come from the germline V gene (reference sequence). As DNA, the CDR3 is TGTGCCACCAGCAGAGGTAAAGCTTACGAGCAGTACTTC. Translated: CATSRGKAYEQYF. Looking up the rest from reference TRBV15 and TRBJ2-7 gives the full variable domain: DAMVIQNPRYQVTQFGKPVTLSCSQTLNHNVMYWYQQKSSQAPKLLFHYYDKDFNNEADTPDNFQSRRPNTSFCFLDIRSPGLGDTAMYLCATSRGKAYEQYFGPGTRLTVT.

This clonotype has a count of ten or more. The rearrangement links TRBV12-3 or TRBV12-4 to TRBJ1-5; D possibly corresponds to TRBD1 (5 bases). V lost 2 bases to trimming and J lost 6 bases, with 11 bases between them. This CDR3 is built from 14 residues. The CDR3 DNA sequence: TGTGCCAGCAGTTTATCAGCAGGGTTTCAGCCCCAGCATTTT. Protein: CASSLSAGFQPQHF.

The gene calls are TRBV20-1 and TRBJ1-5; 7 nucleotides align to TRBD1. V shed 5 bases, J shed 4 bases, and the junction held 5 bases outside the gene matches. There are 13 residues in the CDR3. Per the germline V gene, CDR1 is DFQATT and CDR2 is SNEGSKA (reference sequence). In DNA, the CDR3 is TGCAGTGCTGGACAGGCGTGGAATCAGCCCCAGCATTTT. Its translation is CSAGQAWNQPQHF.

This chain's CDR3 is CASPLFFDGAETQYF. CDR3 bases: TGTGCCAGCCCACTATTCTTCGACGGAGCGGAGACCCAGTACTTC. The V call is TRBV18, the J call TRBJ2-5; D is ambiguous. The CDR3 covers 15 residues. V was clipped by 8 bases and J by 5 bases, with 21 bases between them. Germline lookup yields CDR1 KGHSH and CDR2 LQKENI.